The clone carrying this T cell receptor beta chain was seen repeatedly, ten times or more. Its specificity is not known. The record originates from a study of post-analysis software for immune sequencing data. Study overall: Relapsing-remitting, secondary progressive and progressive-relapsing forms made up the multiple sclerosis disease courses.

This CDR3 has 12 amino acids. CDR1 and CDR2 from the germline V gene are SGHTA and FQGNSA. V was trimmed by 0 bases and J by 1 base, leaving 0 bases between them. Unique molecular identifiers were present in the TCR beta cDNA libraries. There were roughly 0.85 to 11 million T cells, and around 500,000 cDNA molecules came from them. TCRdb reprocessed the PCR reads via MiXCR and lists one record per CDR3 protein. This table has hundreds of thousands of distinct CDR3 sequences, about 27% appearing once. Study-level results: Relative to controls, patients with multiple sclerosis showed significantly lower normalized Chao1 diversity. Roughly 5 TRBV segments, TRBV5-6, TRBV5-1 and TRBV20-1 among them, were found more frequent in patients than controls. Pronounced co-clustering by F measure was evident among identically batched samples.

The J gene is TRBJ2-5, the V gene TRBV7-2; D is uncertain. This clonotype was sampled from a girl between 5 and 17 years old with multiple sclerosis. The sequencing input was blood. The CDR3 loop is CASSLAQETQYF. CDR3 in DNA: TGTGCCAGCAGCTTAGCCCAAGAGACCCAGTACTTC.